These 18 T cell receptor beta chains came from one sample sequenced in a study of T cells in Graves' hyperthyroidism and ophthalmopathy. Amplified regions were TCR beta CDR3 sequences from RNA transcripts. Primed by the HTBI set, a first-round RT-PCR was run on the TCR CDR3. TCRdb processed the multiplex PCR reads anew with MiXCR; each CDR3 protein has one entry. This sample yields around 350,000 distinct CDR3 sequences, of which over 12% are seen a single time; approximately 19% belongs to the top ten. The specimen was blood. The receptors were sampled from a woman aged 60-70 years with Graves' ophthalmopathy.

The V gene is TRBV20-1, the J gene TRBJ1-5; 7 bases agree with TRBD1. Germline CDR1 and CDR2: DFQATT and SNEGSKA (reference sequence). The CDR3 is 13 amino acids. Losses at the gene ends were 3 bases for V and 2 bases for J; bases not matched to a gene: 1. The CDR3 reads CSASRGGNQPQHF. The CDR3 nucleotides are TGCAGTGCTAGCAGGGGGGGCAATCAGCCCCAGCATTTT.

The table lists this clonotype with many counts. CDR3 coding DNA: TGCAGTGCTACAGGGGTTGGAGGGACCCAGTACTTC. Its translation is CSATGVGGTQYF. This chain uses TRBV20-1 with TRBJ2-5; possible D gene TRBD1, 6 bases. Trimming removed 4 bases at V and 7 bases at J, with 13 bases between. The CDR3 length is 12 residues. Germline CDR1 DFQATT, CDR2 SNEGSKA (reference sequence).

This sequence joins TRBV3-1 and TRBJ2-7; D is unresolved. The CDR3 totals 13 residues. With 1 base removed from V and 6 bases from J, the gap between germline ends came to 10 bases. The germline V gene has CDR1 LGHDT and CDR2 YNNKEL (reference sequence). The CDR3 region is CASSQAGPAEQYF. DNA of the CDR3: TGTGCCAGCAGCCAAGCTGGGCCCGCCGAGCAGTACTTC.

The rearrangement uses TRBV14 and TRBJ1-6, with D possibly TRBD1 on 5 matching bases. This CDR3 region has 16 residues. V was pared by 3 bases and J by 8 bases, with 17 bases between. Germline CDR1 is SGHDN and CDR2 is FVKESK. The CDR3 DNA reads TGTGCCAGCAGCCAGGATATCGGGACGGTTTATTCACCCCTCCACTTT. It translates to CASSQDIGTVYSPLHF.

This clonotype was detected a few times. The J gene is TRBJ1-2, the V gene TRBV19, with 7 bases that match TRBD1. Trimming took 10 bases from V and 4 from J; bases not matched to a gene: 6. The CDR3 runs to 12 residues. Germline V gene data show CDR1 as LNHDA and CDR2 as SQIVND (reference sequence). CDR3 nucleotide sequence: TGTGCCACCCGGGACAGAACCTATGGCTACACCTTC. Its protein product is CATRDRTYGYTF. Together with reference TRBV19 and TRBJ1-2, the CDR3 gives the full variable domain: DGGITQSPKYLFRKEGQNVTLSCEQNLNHDAMYWYRQDPGQGLRLIYYSQIVNDFQKGDIAEGYSVSREKKESFPLTVTSAQKNPTAFYLCATRDRTYGYTFGSGTRLTVV.

This clonotype was detected ten times or more. The chain uses TRBV3-1 and TRBJ2-5; TRBD2 matches 7 bases. CDR1 and CDR2 from the germline V gene are LGHDT and YNNKEL (reference sequence). The CDR3 runs 16 residues. V shed 6 bases, J shed 5 bases, and the junction held 15 bases outside the gene matches. The chain's CDR3 is CASSLRFGGSRETQYF. CDR3 bases: TGTGCCAGCAGTTTAAGGTTCGGCGGGAGTCGTGAGACCCAGTACTTC.

This clonotype appeared many times. The rearrangement uses TRBV2 and TRBJ2-2; D is possibly TRBD1 or TRBD2 (5 bases each). In germline, CDR1 is SNHLY, CDR2 FYNNEI. The CDR3 consists of 13 residues. V lost 5 bases and J lost 6, with 10 bases in between. The CDR3 loop is CASSTGPSGELFF. CDR3 nucleotide sequence: TGTGCCAGCAGTACGGGACCGTCCGGGGAGCTGTTTTTT.

This clonotype was picked up a small number of times. The chain recombines TRBV5-4 with TRBJ2-7, with TRBD1 identical over 9 bases. The CDR3 consists of 14 residues. Germline V gene sequence: CDR1 SGHNT, CDR2 YYREEE (reference sequence). V lost 3 bases to trimming and J lost 0 bases; unmatched junction nucleotides: 1. Here the CDR3 reads CASSWDRDSYEQYF. In nucleotides, the CDR3 is TGTGCCAGCAGCTGGGACAGGGACTCCTACGAGCAGTACTTC.

In this sample, this clonotype turned up a few times. V is TRBV2 and J is TRBJ1-4; 8 bases map to TRBD1. After removal of 11 bases from V and 8 bases from J, the junction contained 10 bases not matched to a gene. CDR3 length: 13 residues. The germline V gene encodes CDR1 SNHLY and CDR2 FYNNEI. CDR3 region: CAGARGLREKLFF. The CDR3 DNA is TGTGCCGGCGCCAGGGGGCTAAGGGAAAAACTGTTTTTT.

V gene TRBV30 combines with J gene TRBJ1-2; D is undetermined. Trimming cost V 1 base and J 5 bases, with 2 bases left between them. The CDR3 runs to 10 residues. CDR1 and CDR2 from the germline V gene are GTSNPN and SVGIG (reference sequence). In nucleotides, the CDR3 is TGTGCCTGGAGTGGGTATGGCTACACCTTC. Translation: CAWSGYGYTF.

This clonotype was counted ten times or more. J is TRBJ2-3 and V is TRBV20-1; D gene ambiguous. V was trimmed by 3 bases and J by 0 bases, leaving 10 bases between them. This CDR3 spans 14 amino acids. The germline V gene has CDR1 DFQATT and CDR2 SNEGSKA (reference sequence). CDR3 in DNA: TGCAGTGCTAGGCGGCAACCTAGCACAGATACGCAGTATTTT. Translating gives CSARRQPSTDTQYF.

This clonotype was seen at least ten times. V and J are TRBV29-1 and TRBJ1-1, with TRBD1 identical over 10 bases. Losses at the gene ends were 7 bases for V and 6 bases for J; bases not matched to a gene: 20. Germline loops: CDR1 SQVTM, CDR2 ANQGSEA. The CDR3 is 17 amino acids. CDR3 in DNA: TGCAGCGCAACGCTAACCGGGACAGGGGTTCTAGCCTCTGAAGCTTTCTTT. This translates into CSATLTGTGVLASEAFF.

A note on this clonotype: Just one base apart from a much larger clone, this may be a read error. The rearrangement links TRBV12-3 or TRBV12-4 to TRBJ2-7; 9 bases agree with TRBD2. J was trimmed by 5 bases and V by 1 base; bases with no gene match: 6. The CDR3 has 15 amino acids. Written as DNA, the CDR3 is TGTGCCAGCAGTTTAGTTGGTAGCGGGAGCCACGAGCAGTACTTC. Amino acids: CASSLVGSGSHEQYF.

This clonotype has a handful of counts. V and J are TRBV6-1 and TRBJ1-4; a weak D match, TRBD1 (6 bases). In germline, CDR1 is MNHNS, CDR2 SASEGT. This CDR3 is built from 14 residues. V was clipped by 6 bases and J by 3 bases, with 11 bases between them. The CDR3 DNA reads TGTGCCAGCAGCCGGGACATCCCTAATGAAAAACTGTTTTTT. Residues: CASSRDIPNEKLFF.

This clonotype was detected many times. The chain employs TRBV20-1 and TRBJ2-3; D is perhaps TRBD2 (6 bases). The CDR3 consists of 14 residues. Trimming took off 4 bases at V and 3 bases at J, with 14 bases between the two ends. Per the germline V gene, CDR1 is DFQATT and CDR2 is SNEGSKA (reference sequence). CDR3 sequence (DNA): TGCAGTGCTAAGGGGCGGGACGCGACAGATACGCAGTATTTT. Protein sequence: CSAKGRDATDTQYF.

This clonotype has only a few counts. The genes are TRBV28 and TRBJ1-3, with 7 bases matching TRBD1. V lost 10 bases, J lost 6 bases, and 12 bases stayed unmatched. CDR1 is MDHEN, CDR2 SYDVKM, per germline. CDR3 size: 14 residues. CDR3 DNA: TGTGCCACCAGGGGGAGCGGGGCGGAAAACACCATATATTTT. It codes for CATRGSGAENTIYF.

In its sample, this clonotype was seen many times. V and J are TRBV20-1 and TRBJ2-7; D tentatively fits TRBD1 or TRBD2 (5 bases each). Trimming took 3 bases from V and 3 from J, leaving 15 bases between them. Germline lookup yields CDR1 DFQATT and CDR2 SNEGSKA (reference sequence). The CDR3 is 14 residues long. The CDR3 is CSASDLEGLYEQYF. CDR3 in DNA: TGCAGTGCTAGTGATCTAGAGGGGCTCTACGAGCAGTACTTC.

A few counts support this clonotype. The chain joins TRBV9 to TRBJ1-3, with a possible D match to TRBD1 (6 bases). The germline V gene encodes CDR1 SGDLS and CDR2 YYNGEE. V lost 0 bases to trimming and J lost 8 bases, with 12 bases between them. The CDR3 contains 14 residues. CDR3 sequence: CASSVVGDMDTIYF. CDR3 in DNA: TGTGCCAGCAGCGTAGTGGGGGACATGGACACCATATATTTT.